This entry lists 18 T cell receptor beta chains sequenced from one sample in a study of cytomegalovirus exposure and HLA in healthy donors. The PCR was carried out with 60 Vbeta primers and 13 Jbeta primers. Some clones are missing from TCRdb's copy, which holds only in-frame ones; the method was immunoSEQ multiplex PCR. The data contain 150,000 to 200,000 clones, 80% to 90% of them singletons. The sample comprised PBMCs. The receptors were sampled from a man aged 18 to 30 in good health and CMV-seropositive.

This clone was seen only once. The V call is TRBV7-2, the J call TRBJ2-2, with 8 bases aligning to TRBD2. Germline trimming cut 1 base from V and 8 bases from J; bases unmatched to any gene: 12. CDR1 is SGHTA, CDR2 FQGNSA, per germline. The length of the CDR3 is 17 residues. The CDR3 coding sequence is TGTGCCAGCAGCTTAGAATCTGTCGGGGGGGCCCTGGGGGAGCTGTTTTTT. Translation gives CASSLESVGGALGELFF.

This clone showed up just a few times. The DNA of the CDR3 is TGTGCCAGCAGTTATACAGGGGGCGTGAACACTGAAGCTTTCTTT. Amino acid sequence: CASSYTGGVNTEAFF. The chain uses TRBV6-5 and TRBJ1-1, with 9 bases that match TRBD1. This CDR3 is 15 amino acids long. Germline V gives CDR1 MNHEY, CDR2 SVGAGI. After removal of 3 bases from V and 0 bases from J, the junction contained 2 bases not matched to a gene.

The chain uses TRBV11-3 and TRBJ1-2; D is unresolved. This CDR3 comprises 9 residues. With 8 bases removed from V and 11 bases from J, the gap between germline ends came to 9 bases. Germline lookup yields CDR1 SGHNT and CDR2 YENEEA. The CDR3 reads CASGPGYTF. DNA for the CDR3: TGTGCCAGCGGCCCCGGGTACACCTTC.

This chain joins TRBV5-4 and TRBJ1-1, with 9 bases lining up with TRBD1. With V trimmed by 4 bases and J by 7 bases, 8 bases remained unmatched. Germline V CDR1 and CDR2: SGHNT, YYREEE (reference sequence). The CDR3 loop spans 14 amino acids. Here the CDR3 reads CASSLTGGRDEAFF. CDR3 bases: TGTGCCAGCAGCCTGACAGGGGGACGGGATGAAGCTTTCTTT.

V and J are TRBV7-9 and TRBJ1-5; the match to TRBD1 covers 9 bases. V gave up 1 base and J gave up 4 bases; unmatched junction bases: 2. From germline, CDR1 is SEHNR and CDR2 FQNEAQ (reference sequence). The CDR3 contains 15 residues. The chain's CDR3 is CASSLGQGVNQPQHF. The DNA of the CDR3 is TGTGCCAGCAGCTTAGGACAGGGGGTGAATCAGCCCCAGCATTTT.

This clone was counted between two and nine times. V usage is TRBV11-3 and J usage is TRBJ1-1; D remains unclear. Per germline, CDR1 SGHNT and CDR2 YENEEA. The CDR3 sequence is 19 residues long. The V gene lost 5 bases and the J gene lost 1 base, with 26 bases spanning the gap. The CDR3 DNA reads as TGTGCCAGCAGCCCCCCGAGGGCTCTAAGATTGTCCACGAACACTGAAGCTTTCTTT. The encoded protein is CASSPPRALRLSTNTEAFF.

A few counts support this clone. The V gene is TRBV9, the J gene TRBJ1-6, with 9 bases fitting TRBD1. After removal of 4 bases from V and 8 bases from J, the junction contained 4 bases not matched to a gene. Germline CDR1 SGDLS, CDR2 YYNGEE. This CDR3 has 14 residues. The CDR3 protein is CASSPRQGDSPLHF. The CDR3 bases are TGTGCCAGCAGCCCACGACAGGGGGATTCACCCCTCCACTTT.

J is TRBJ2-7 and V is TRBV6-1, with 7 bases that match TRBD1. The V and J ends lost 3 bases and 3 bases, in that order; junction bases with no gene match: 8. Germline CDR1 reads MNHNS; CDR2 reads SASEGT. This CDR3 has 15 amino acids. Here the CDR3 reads CASSDRRTGDYEQYF. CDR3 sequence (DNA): TGTGCCAGCAGTGATCGAAGGACAGGCGACTACGAGCAGTACTTC.

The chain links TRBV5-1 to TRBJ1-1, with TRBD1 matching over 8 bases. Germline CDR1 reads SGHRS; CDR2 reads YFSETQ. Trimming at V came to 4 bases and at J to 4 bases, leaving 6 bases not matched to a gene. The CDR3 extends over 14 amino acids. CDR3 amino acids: CASSPQGGTTEAFF. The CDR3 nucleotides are TGCGCCAGCAGCCCACAGGGGGGGACCACTGAAGCTTTCTTT.

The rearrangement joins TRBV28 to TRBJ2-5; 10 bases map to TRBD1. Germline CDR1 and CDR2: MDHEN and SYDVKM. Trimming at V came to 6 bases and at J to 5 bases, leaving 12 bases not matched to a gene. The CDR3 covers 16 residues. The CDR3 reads CASSKTGGRLGETQYF. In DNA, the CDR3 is TGTGCCAGCAGCAAGACAGGGGGCCGACTAGGGGAGACCCAGTACTTC.

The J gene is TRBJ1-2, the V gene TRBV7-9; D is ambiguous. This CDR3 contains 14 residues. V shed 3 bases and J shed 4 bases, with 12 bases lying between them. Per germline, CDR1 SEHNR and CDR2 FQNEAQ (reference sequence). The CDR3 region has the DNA TGTGCCAGCAGCTTTTCGGGAGGAGGCTATGGCTACACCTTC. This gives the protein CASSFSGGGYGYTF.

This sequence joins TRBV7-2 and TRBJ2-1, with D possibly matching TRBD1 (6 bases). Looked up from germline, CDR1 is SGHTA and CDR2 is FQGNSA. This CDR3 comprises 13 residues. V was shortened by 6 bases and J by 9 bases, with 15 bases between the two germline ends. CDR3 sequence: CASRFRDMGEQFF. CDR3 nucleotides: TGTGCCAGCAGATTTCGGGACATGGGTGAGCAGTTCTTC.

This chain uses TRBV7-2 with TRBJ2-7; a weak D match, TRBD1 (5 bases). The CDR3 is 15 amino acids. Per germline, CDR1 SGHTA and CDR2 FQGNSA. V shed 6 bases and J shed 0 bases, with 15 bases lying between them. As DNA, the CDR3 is TGTGCCAGCAGAGGTGGCGGCGGACACTCCTACGAGCAGTACTTC. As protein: CASRGGGGHSYEQYF. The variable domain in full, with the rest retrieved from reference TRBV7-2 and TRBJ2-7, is GAGVSQSPSNKVTEKGKDVELRCDPISGHTALYWYRQSLGQGLEFLIYFQGNSAPDKSGLPSDRFSAERTGGSVSTLTIQRTQQEDSAVYLCASRGGGGHSYEQYFGPGTRLTVT.

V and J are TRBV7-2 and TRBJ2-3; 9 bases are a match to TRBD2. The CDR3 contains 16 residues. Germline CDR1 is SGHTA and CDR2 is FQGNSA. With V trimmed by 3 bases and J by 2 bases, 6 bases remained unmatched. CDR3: CASSLMAGGATDTQYF. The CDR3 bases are TGTGCCAGCAGCTTGATGGCGGGGGGGGCCACAGATACGCAGTATTTT.

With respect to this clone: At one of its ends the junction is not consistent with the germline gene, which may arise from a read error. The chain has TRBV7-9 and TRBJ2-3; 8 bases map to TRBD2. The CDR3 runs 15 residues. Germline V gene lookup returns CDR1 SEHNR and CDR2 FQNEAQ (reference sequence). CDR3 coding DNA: TGTTCCAGCAGCCCAAGGACTAGCTTTCCAGATACGCAGTATTTT. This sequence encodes CSSSPRTSFPDTQYF.

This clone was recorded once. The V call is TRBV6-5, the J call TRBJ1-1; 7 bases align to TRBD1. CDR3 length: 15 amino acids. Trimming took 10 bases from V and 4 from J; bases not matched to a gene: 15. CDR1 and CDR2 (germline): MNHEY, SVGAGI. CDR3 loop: CATGSRGAMITEAFF. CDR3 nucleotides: TGTGCCACCGGATCCAGGGGGGCGATGATCACTGAAGCTTTCTTT.

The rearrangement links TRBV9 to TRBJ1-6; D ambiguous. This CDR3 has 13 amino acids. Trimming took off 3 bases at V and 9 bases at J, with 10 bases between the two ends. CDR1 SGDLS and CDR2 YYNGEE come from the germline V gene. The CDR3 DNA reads TGTGCCAGCAGCGACTACGGGGTTTCACCCCTCCACTTT. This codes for CASSDYGVSPLHF.

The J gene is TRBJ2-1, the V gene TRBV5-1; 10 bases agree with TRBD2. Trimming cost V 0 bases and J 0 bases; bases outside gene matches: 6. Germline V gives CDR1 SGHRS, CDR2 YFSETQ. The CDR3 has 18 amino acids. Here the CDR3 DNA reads TGCGCCAGCAGCTTGGGATTAGCGGGGGGAAACTCCTACAATGAGCAGTTCTTC. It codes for CASSLGLAGGNSYNEQFF.